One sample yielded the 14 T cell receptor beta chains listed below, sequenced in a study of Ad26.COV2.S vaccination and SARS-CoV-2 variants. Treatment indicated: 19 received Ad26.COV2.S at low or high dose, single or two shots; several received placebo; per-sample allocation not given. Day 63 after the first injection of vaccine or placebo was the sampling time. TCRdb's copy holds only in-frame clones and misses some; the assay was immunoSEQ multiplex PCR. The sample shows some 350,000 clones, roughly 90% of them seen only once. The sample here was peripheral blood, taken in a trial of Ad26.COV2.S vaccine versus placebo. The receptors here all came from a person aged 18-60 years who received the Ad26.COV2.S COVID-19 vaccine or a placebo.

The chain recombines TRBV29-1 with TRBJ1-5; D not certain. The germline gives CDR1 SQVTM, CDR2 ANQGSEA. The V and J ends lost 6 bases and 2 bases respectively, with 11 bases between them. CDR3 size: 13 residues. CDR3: CSVSGSGNQPQHF. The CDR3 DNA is TGCAGCGTGTCGGGTAGCGGCAATCAGCCCCAGCATTTT. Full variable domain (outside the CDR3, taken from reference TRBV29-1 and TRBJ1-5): SAVISQKPSRDICQRGTSLTIQCQVDSQVTMMFWYRQQPGQSLTLIATANQGSEATYESGFVIDKFPISRPNLTFSTLTVSNMSPEDSSIYLCSVSGSGNQPQHFGDGTRLSIL.

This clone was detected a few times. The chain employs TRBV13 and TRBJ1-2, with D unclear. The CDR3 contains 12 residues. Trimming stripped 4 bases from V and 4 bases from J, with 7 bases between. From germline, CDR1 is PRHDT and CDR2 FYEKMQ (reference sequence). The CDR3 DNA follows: TGTGCCAGCAGCTCCTCTAGCTATGGCTACACCTTC. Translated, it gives CASSSSSYGYTF.

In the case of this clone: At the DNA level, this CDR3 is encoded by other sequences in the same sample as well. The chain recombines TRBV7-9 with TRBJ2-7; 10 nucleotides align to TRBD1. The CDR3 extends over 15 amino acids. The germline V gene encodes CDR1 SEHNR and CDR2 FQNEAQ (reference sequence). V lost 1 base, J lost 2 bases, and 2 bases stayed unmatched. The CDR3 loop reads CASSLVGQGTYEQYF. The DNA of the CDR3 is TGTGCCAGCAGCTTAGTGGGACAGGGGACCTACGAGCAGTACTTC.

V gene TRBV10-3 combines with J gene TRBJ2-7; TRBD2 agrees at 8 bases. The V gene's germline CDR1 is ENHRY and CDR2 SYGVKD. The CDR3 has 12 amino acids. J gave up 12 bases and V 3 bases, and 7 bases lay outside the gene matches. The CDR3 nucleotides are TGTGCCATCAGTGAACACCCGGGAGGGGGGTACGTC. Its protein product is CAISEHPGGGYV.

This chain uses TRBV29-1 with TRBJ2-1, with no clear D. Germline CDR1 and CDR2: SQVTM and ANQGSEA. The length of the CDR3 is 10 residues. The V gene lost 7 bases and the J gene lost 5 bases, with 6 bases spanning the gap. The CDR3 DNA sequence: TGCAGCGGGTACGACAATGAGCAGTTCTTC. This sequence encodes CSGYDNEQFF.

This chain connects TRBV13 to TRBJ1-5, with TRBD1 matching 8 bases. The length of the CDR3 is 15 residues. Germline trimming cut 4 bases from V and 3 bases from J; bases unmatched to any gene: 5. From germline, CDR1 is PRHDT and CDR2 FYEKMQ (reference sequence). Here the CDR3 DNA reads TGTGCCAGCAGCTCCGGGACAGGTACCAATCAGCCCCAGCATTTT. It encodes CASSSGTGTNQPQHF.

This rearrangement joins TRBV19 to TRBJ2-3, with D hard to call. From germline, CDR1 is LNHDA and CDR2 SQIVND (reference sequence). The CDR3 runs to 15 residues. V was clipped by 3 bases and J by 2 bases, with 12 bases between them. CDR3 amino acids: CASSITVGTTDTQYF. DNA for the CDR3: TGTGCCAGTAGTATTACTGTGGGAACCACAGATACGCAGTATTTT.

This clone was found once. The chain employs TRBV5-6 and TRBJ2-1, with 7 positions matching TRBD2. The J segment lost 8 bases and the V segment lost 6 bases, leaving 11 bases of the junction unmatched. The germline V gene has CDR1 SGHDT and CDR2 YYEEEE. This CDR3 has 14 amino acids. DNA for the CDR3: TGTGCCAGCACCCTATGGGCTAGCGGCGATGAGCAGTTCTTC. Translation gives CASTLWASGDEQFF.

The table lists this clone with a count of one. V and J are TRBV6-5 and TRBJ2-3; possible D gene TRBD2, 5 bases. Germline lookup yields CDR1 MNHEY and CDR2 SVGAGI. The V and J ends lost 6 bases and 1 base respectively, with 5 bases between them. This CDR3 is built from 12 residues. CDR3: CASREGTDTQYF. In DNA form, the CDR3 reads TGTGCCAGCAGGGAGGGCACAGATACGCAGTATTTT.

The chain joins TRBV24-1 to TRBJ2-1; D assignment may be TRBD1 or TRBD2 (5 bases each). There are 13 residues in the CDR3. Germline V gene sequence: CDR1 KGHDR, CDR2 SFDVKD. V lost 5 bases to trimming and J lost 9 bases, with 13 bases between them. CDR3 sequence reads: CATSGVGGPEQFF. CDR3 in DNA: TGTGCCACCAGTGGGGTTGGGGGTCCTGAGCAGTTCTTC.

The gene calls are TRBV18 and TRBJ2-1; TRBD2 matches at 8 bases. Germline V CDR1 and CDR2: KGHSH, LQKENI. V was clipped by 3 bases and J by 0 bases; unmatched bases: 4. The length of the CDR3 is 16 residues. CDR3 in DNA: TGTGCCAGCTCACCTCTTGCGGGAGGCTCCTACAATGAGCAGTTCTTC. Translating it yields CASSPLAGGSYNEQFF.

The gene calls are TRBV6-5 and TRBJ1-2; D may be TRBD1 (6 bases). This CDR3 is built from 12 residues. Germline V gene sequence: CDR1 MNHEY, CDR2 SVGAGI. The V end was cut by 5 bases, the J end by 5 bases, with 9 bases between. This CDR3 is CASSTTGYGYTF. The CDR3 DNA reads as TGTGCCAGCAGTACGACAGGATATGGCTACACCTTC.

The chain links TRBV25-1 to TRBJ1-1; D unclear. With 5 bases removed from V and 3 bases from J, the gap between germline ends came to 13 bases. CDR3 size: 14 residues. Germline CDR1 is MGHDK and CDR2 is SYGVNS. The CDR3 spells CASSPRQRDTEAFF. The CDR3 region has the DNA TGTGCCAGCAGTCCCCGCCAGAGAGACACTGAAGCTTTCTTT. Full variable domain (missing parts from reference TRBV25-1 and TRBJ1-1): EADIYQTPRYLVIGTGKKITLECSQTMGHDKMYWYQQDPGMELHLIHYSYGVNSTEKGDLSSESTVSRIRTEHFPLTLESARPSHTSQYLCASSPRQRDTEAFFGQGTRLTVV.

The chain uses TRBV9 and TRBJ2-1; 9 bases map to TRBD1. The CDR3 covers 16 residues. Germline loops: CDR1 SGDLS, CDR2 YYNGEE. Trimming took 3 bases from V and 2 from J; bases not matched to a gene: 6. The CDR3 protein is CASSAVDRGTYNEQFF. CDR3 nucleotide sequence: TGTGCCAGCAGCGCGGTAGACAGGGGGACCTACAATGAGCAGTTCTTC. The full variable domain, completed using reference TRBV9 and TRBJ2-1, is DSGVTQTPKHLITATGQRVTLRCSPRSGDLSVYWYQQSLDQGLQFLIQYYNGEERAKGNILERFSAQQFPDLHSELNLSSLELGDSALYFCASSAVDRGTYNEQFFGPGTRLTVL.